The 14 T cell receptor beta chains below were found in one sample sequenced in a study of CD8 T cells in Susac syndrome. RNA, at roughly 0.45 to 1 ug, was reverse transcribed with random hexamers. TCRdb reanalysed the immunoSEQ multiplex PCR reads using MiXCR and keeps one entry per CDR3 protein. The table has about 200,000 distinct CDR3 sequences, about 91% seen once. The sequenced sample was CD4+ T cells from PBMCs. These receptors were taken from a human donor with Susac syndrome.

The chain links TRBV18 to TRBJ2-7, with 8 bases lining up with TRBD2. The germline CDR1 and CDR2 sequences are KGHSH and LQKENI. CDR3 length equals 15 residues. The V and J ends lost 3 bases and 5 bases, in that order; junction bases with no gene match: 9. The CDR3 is CASSPYGAGEDEQYF. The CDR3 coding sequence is TGTGCCAGCTCACCGTACGGAGCGGGGGAGGACGAGCAGTACTTC.

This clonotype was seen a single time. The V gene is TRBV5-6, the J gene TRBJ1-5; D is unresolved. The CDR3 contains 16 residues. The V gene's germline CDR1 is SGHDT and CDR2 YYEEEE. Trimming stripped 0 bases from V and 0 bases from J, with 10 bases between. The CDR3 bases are TGTGCCAGCAGCTTGGCCGGAGGAACTAGCAATCAGCCCCAGCATTTT. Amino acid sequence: CASSLAGGTSNQPQHF.

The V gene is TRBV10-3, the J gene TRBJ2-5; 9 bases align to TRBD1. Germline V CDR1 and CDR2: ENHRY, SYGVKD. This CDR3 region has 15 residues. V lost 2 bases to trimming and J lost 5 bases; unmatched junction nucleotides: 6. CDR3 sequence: CAISEITGGAETQYF. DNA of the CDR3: TGTGCCATCAGTGAGATTACAGGGGGCGCGGAGACCCAGTACTTC.

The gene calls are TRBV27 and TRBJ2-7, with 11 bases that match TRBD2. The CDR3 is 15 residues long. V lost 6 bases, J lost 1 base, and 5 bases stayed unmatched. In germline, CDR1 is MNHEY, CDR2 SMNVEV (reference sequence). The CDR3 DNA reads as TGTGCCAGCAGAACTAGCGGGAGCATTTCCTACGAGCAGTACTTC. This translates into CASRTSGSISYEQYF.

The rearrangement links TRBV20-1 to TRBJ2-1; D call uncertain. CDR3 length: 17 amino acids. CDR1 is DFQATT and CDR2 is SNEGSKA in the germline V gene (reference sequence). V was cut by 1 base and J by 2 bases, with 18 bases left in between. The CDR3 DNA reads TGCAGTGCTAGAGCCCCTCCGTCCCTGTCCCCCTACAATGAGCAGTTCTTC. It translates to CSARAPPSLSPYNEQFF.

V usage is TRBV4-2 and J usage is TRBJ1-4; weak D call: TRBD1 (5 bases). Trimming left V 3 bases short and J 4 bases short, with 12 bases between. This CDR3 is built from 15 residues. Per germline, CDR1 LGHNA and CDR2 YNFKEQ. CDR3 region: CASSQWGGNNEKLFF. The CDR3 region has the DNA TGTGCCAGCAGCCAGTGGGGCGGGAATAATGAAAAACTGTTTTTT.

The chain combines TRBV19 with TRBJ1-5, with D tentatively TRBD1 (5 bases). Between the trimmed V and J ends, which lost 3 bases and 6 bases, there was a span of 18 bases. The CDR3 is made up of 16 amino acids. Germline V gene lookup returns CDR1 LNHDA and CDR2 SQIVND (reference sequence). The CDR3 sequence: CASSMQGDHEFQPQHF. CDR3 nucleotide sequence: TGTGCCAGTAGTATGCAGGGTGACCATGAGTTTCAGCCCCAGCATTTT.

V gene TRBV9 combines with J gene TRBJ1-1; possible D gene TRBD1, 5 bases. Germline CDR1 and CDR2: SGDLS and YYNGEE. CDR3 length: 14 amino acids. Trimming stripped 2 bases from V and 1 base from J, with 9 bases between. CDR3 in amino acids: CASSVTTANTEAFF. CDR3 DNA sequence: TGTGCCAGCAGCGTTACGACAGCGAACACTGAAGCTTTCTTT.

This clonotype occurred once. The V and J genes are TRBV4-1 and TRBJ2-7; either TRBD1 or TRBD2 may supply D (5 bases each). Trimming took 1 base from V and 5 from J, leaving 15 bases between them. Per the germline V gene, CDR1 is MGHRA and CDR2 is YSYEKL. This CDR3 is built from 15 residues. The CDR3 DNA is TGCGCCAGCAGCCAAGTTGGGGGTACACTCCACGAGCAGTACTTC. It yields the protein CASSQVGGTLHEQYF.

CDR3 region: CASSFGQGNQPQHF. In DNA form, the CDR3 reads TGTGCCAGCAGTTTTGGACAGGGGAATCAGCCCCAGCATTTT. This chain connects TRBV2 to TRBJ1-5; 9 bases agree with TRBD1. CDR1 is SNHLY, CDR2 FYNNEI, per germline. This CDR3 region has 14 residues. V lost 5 bases to trimming and J lost 4 bases; unmatched junction nucleotides: 3.

CDR3 bases: TGCAGTGCGCGACGGCTAGCGGGATACAATGAGCAGTTCTTC. This encodes CSARRLAGYNEQFF. The chain recombines TRBV20-1 with TRBJ2-1; 9 bases are a match to TRBD2. CDR3 length: 14 residues. From germline, CDR1 is DFQATT and CDR2 SNEGSKA (reference sequence). J lost 4 bases, V lost 6 bases, and 7 bases had no gene match.

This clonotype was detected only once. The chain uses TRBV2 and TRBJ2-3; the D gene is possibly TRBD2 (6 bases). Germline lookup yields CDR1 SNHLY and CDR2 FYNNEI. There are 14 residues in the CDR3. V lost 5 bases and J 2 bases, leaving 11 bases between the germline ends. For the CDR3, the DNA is TGTGCCAGCAGTCGGGACTCCCCCACAGATACGCAGTATTTT. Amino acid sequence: CASSRDSPTDTQYF.

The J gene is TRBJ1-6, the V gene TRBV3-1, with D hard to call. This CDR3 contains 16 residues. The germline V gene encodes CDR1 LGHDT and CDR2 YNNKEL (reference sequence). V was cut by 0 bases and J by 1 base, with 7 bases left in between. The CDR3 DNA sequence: TGTGCCAGCAGCCAAGACAGGACGTCCTATAATTCACCCCTCCACTTT. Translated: CASSQDRTSYNSPLHF.

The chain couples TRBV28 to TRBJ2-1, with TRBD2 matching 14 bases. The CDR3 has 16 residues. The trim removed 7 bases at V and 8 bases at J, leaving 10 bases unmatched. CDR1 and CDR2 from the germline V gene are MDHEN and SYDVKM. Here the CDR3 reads CASKPGTSGRSDEQFF. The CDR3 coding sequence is TGTGCCAGCAAACCTGGGACTAGCGGGAGAAGCGATGAGCAGTTCTTC.